This T cell receptor beta chain was identified during a study of blood T cell repertoires in COVID-19. Overall study context: In each case, the material was cDNA or gDNA derived from T cells, B-cell-depleted T cells, or PBMCs.

Sequencing used immunoSEQ multiplex PCR; TCRdb keeps in-frame clones, though not all of them. The table includes about 380,000 clones, about 90% detected once. Participants were aged about 18 to 90 years, lived in 24 US areas, and enrolled virtually. For recovered donors of Cohort 3, there were two negative PCRs, clearance, or symptom resolution. The V gene's germline CDR1 is SGHNT and CDR2 YYREEE (reference sequence). J lost 1 base, V lost 3 bases, and 4 bases had no gene match. CDR3 length equals 15 residues. The source of this sequence is a woman aged 25 to 39 who had recovered from COVID-19. The chain joins TRBV5-4 to TRBJ1-2; 9 bases align to TRBD1. The source material was PBMCs or T cells enriched from blood (not recorded which). CDR3 sequence (DNA): TGTGCCAGCAGCTCCCGGGACAGGGATAACTATGGCTACACCTTC. This translates into CASSSRDRDNYGYTF.